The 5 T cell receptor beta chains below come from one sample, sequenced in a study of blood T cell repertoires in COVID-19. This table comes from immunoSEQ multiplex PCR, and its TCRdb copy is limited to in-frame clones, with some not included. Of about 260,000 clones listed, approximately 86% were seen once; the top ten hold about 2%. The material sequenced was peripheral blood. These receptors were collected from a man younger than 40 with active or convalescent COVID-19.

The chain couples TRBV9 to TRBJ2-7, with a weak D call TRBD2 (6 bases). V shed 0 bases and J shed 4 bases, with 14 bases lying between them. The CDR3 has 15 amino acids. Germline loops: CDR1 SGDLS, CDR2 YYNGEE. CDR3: CASSVGWGRMYEQYF. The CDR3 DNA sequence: TGTGCCAGCAGCGTAGGGTGGGGGAGGATGTACGAGCAGTACTTC.

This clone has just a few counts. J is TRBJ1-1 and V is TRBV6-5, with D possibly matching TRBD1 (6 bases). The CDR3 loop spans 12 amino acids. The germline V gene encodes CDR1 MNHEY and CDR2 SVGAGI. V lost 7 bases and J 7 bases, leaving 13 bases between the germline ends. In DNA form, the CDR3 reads TGTGCCAGCACCCCAAGAGGGGGTGAAGCTTTCTTT. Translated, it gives CASTPRGGEAFF.

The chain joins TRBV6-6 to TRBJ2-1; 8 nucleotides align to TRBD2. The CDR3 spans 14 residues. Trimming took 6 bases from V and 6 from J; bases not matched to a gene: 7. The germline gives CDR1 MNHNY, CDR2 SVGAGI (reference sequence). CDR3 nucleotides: TGTGCCAGCAGCCGCGGCACTAGCGGCAATGAGCAGTTCTTC. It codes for CASSRGTSGNEQFF.

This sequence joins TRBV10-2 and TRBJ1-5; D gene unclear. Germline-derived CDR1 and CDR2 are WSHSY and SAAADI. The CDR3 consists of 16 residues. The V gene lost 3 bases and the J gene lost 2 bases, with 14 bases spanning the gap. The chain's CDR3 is CASSEVGEGGNQPQHF. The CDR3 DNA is TGCGCCAGCAGTGAAGTCGGGGAGGGCGGCAATCAGCCCCAGCATTTT.

The DNA for the CDR3 is TGTCCCGAGACAGGGGCTGGGGCCAACGTCCTGACTTTC. Its translation is CPETGAGANVLTF. The chain combines TRBV6-6 with TRBJ2-6, with 8 positions matching TRBD1. The CDR3 runs to 13 residues. Germline V gene data show CDR1 as MNHNY and CDR2 as SVGAGI (reference sequence).